One sample yielded the 14 T cell receptor beta chains listed below, sequenced in a study of T cell responses to AZD1222 COVID-19 vaccine. The data were produced by immunoSEQ multiplex PCR, yet TCRdb's version contains in-frame clones alone and is incomplete. This table holds roughly 150,000 clones, around nine tenths found once. Material: peripheral blood, obtained 28 days after the second AZD1222 dose. All receptors come from an adult who received the AZD1222 COVID-19 vaccine.

CDR3 residues: CASSSAYQPQHF. CDR3 coding DNA: TGTGCCAGCAGTTCAGCCTATCAGCCCCAGCATTTT. The chain joins TRBV28 to TRBJ1-5; D uncertain. The germline CDR1 and CDR2 sequences are MDHEN and SYDVKM. The CDR3 contains 12 residues. The V and J ends lost 4 bases and 5 bases respectively, with 6 bases between them.

CDR3 nucleotide sequence: TGTGCCAGCAGTTACTCAAGGCCTCCTGACACTGAAGCTTTCTTT. This gives the protein CASSYSRPPDTEAFF. The V call is TRBV6-5, the J call TRBJ1-1; D gene ambiguous. Trimming took off 0 bases at V and 3 bases at J, with 11 bases between the two ends. Germline V gives CDR1 MNHEY, CDR2 SVGAGI. There are 15 residues in the CDR3.

CDR3 sequence reads: CASSSREADEQYF. Here the CDR3 DNA reads TGTGCCAGCAGCTCCCGGGAAGCGGACGAGCAGTACTTC. The chain uses TRBV21-1 and TRBJ2-7; the DNA was not used to check the table's D call, TRBD2. TRBV21-1 is assigned pseudogene status. CDR3 size: 13 residues.

The chain carries TRBV19 and TRBJ2-2; TRBD1 aligns across 7 bases. The CDR3 has 14 amino acids. Germline V gives CDR1 LNHDA, CDR2 SQIVND (reference sequence). The V segment lost 4 bases and the J segment 3 bases; nucleotides outside the gene matches: 2. CDR3 coding DNA: TGTGCCAGTAGTAGACAGGGATACACCGGGGAGCTGTTTTTT. As protein: CASSRQGYTGELFF.

V gene TRBV5-6 combines with J gene TRBJ1-5; D may be TRBD1 (5 bases). Trimming took off 0 bases at V and 6 bases at J, with 7 bases between the two ends. Germline CDR1 is SGHDT and CDR2 is YYEEEE. The CDR3 covers 13 residues. The CDR3 loop reads CASSLGGFQPQHF. In DNA, the CDR3 is TGTGCCAGCAGCTTGGGGGGGTTTCAGCCCCAGCATTTT.

V is TRBV7-9 and J is TRBJ1-2; 8 bases align to TRBD1. CDR3 size: 16 residues. The J segment lost 3 bases and the V segment lost 4 bases, leaving 10 bases of the junction unmatched. Germline V lookup: CDR1 SEHNR, CDR2 FQNEAQ (reference sequence). CDR3: CASSSKRTGGDYGYTF. The CDR3 DNA follows: TGTGCCAGCAGCTCCAAAAGAACAGGGGGAGACTATGGCTACACCTTC.

CDR3 sequence reads: CASRAQGASSYEQYF. The CDR3 DNA sequence: TGTGCCAGCAGGGCCCAGGGGGCTAGCTCCTACGAGCAGTACTTC. The chain employs TRBV2 and TRBJ2-7, with 8 positions matching TRBD1. CDR3 size: 15 residues. CDR1 and CDR2 (germline): SNHLY, FYNNEI. The V segment lost 6 bases and the J segment 0 bases; nucleotides outside the gene matches: 7.

The chain uses TRBV11-2 and TRBJ1-2, with 7 bases matching TRBD1. Per germline, CDR1 SGHAT and CDR2 FQNNGV. CDR3 length equals 15 residues. V trimming: 1 base; J trimming: 3 bases; junction bases outside the gene matches: 5. The CDR3 spells CASSLASGGDYGYTF. CDR3 nucleotide sequence: TGTGCCAGCAGCTTAGCATCAGGGGGTGACTATGGCTACACCTTC.

The genes are TRBV3-1 (or the pseudogene TRBV3-2) and TRBJ1-6; 9 bases are a match to TRBD1. The CDR3 is 14 amino acids. The V and J ends lost 2 bases and 11 bases, in that order; junction bases with no gene match: 4. In germline, CDR1 is LGHDT, CDR2 YNNKEL (reference sequence). DNA of the CDR3: TGTGCCAGCAGCCAAAGGGACAGGGTAGCACCCCTCCACTTT. Translating gives CASSQRDRVAPLHF.

The rearrangement uses TRBV7-2 and TRBJ1-4; D perhaps matches TRBD1 (5 bases). The V end lost 0 bases, the J end lost 7 bases, and 15 bases lay between the germline ends. The CDR3 runs 16 residues. Germline V gene sequence: CDR1 SGHTA, CDR2 FQGNSA. DNA of the CDR3: TGTGCCAGCAGCTTAGCCCCGGACAATGAAGGTGAAAAACTGTTTTTT. As protein: CASSLAPDNEGEKLFF.

The chain employs TRBV6-5 and TRBJ1-1; TRBD1 matches 8 bases. Germline V gene sequence: CDR1 MNHEY, CDR2 SVGAGI. Trimming at V came to 6 bases and at J to 5 bases, leaving 11 bases not matched to a gene. This CDR3 region has 15 residues. Here the CDR3 reads CASRPGGAGETEAFF. The CDR3 DNA sequence: TGTGCCAGCAGGCCAGGGGGCGCAGGGGAGACTGAAGCTTTCTTT.

This chain links TRBV7-9 with TRBJ1-1; D ambiguous. Per germline, CDR1 SEHNR and CDR2 FQNEAQ (reference sequence). This CDR3 region has 12 residues. V was clipped by 4 bases and J by 1 base, with 4 bases between them. CDR3 sequence (DNA): TGTGCCAGCAGCTCTGAGAACACTGAAGCTTTCTTT. Translating gives CASSSENTEAFF.

The chain uses TRBV18 and TRBJ2-4; D not certain. V shed 0 bases and J shed 3 bases, with 6 bases lying between them. Germline values: CDR1 KGHSH, CDR2 LQKENI. The CDR3 loop spans 14 amino acids. CDR3 coding DNA: TGTGCCAGCTCACCACCGGAGAGCAAAAACATTCAGTACTTC. The encoded protein is CASSPPESKNIQYF.

V gene TRBV4-2 combines with J gene TRBJ2-3; D gene uncertain. The germline gives CDR1 LGHNA, CDR2 YNFKEQ. This CDR3 comprises 13 residues. The V gene lost 2 bases and the J gene lost 5 bases, with 8 bases spanning the gap. This CDR3 reads CASSQTYVDTQYF. CDR3 DNA: TGTGCCAGCAGCCAAACTTACGTAGATACGCAGTATTTT.